The 5 T cell receptor beta chains given below trace back to one sample, sequenced in a study of T cell repertoires in cytomegalovirus infection. Their antigens remain unidentified. In TCRdb, the reads were re-called with MiXCR into one record per CDR3 protein. The sample lists about 78,000 distinct CDR3 sequences, around 42% seen once, with more than 85% in the top ten. The sample was CD8+ T cells from cultured PBMCs, taken from culture after CMV antigen stimulation. All receptors come from a human donor in good health (CMV status not recorded). Some clones in this sample may be carry-over from other donors' samples.

The genes are TRBV20-1 and TRBJ2-3; D possibly corresponds to TRBD2 (6 bases). The germline V gene has CDR1 DFQATT and CDR2 SNEGSKA (reference sequence). The CDR3 sequence is 11 residues long. The ends were cut back, 6 bases at V and 9 bases at J, with 13 bases in the middle. The CDR3 nucleotides are TGCAGTGCCGGGGACTCCAGAACGCAGTATTTT. Translation gives CSAGDSRTQYF.

The genes are TRBV2 and TRBJ2-3; D call uncertain. This CDR3 is built from 14 residues. V lost 5 bases and J 2 bases, leaving 11 bases between the germline ends. The germline gives CDR1 SNHLY, CDR2 FYNNEI. The CDR3 protein is CASSNAGSTDTQYF. The CDR3 coding sequence is TGTGCCAGCAGTAATGCAGGTTCCACAGATACGCAGTATTTT.

This clonotype was observed many times. The chain joins TRBV12-5 to TRBJ1-1; 7 bases align to TRBD1. The CDR3 has 14 residues. Looked up from germline, CDR1 is LGHNT and CDR2 is FRNRAP. V trimming: 7 bases; J trimming: 1 base; junction bases outside the gene matches: 6. CDR3 loop: CASAPGQRNTEAFF. The CDR3 nucleotides read TGTGCTAGTGCCCCGGGACAGAGGAACACTGAAGCTTTCTTT.

This clonotype was recorded at least ten times. The rearrangement links TRBV7-8 to TRBJ2-7; TRBD2 might be the D (5 bases). From germline, CDR1 is SGHVS and CDR2 FQNEAQ. The V end was cut by 5 bases, the J end by 2 bases, with 16 bases between. The CDR3 has 15 amino acids. The CDR3 is CASSLQRYGTYEQYF. DNA for the CDR3: TGTGCCAGCAGCCTTCAGCGGTACGGGACCTACGAGCAGTACTTC.

This clonotype has more than one count but fewer than ten. The chain couples TRBV29-1 to TRBJ1-1, with D tentatively TRBD1 (6 bases). The V and J ends lost 7 bases and 2 bases respectively, with 14 bases between them. There are 13 residues in the CDR3. Germline values: CDR1 SQVTM, CDR2 ANQGSEA. The CDR3 region has the DNA TGCAGCGGACTCGGACAGCTAAACACTGAAGCTTTCTTT. It is translated as CSGLGQLNTEAFF. Based on the CDR3 plus reference TRBV29-1 and TRBJ1-1, the full variable domain is SAVISQKPSRDICQRGTSLTIQCQVDSQVTMMFWYRQQPGQSLTLIATANQGSEATYESGFVIDKFPISRPNLTFSTLTVSNMSPEDSSIYLCSGLGQLNTEAFFGQGTRLTVV.